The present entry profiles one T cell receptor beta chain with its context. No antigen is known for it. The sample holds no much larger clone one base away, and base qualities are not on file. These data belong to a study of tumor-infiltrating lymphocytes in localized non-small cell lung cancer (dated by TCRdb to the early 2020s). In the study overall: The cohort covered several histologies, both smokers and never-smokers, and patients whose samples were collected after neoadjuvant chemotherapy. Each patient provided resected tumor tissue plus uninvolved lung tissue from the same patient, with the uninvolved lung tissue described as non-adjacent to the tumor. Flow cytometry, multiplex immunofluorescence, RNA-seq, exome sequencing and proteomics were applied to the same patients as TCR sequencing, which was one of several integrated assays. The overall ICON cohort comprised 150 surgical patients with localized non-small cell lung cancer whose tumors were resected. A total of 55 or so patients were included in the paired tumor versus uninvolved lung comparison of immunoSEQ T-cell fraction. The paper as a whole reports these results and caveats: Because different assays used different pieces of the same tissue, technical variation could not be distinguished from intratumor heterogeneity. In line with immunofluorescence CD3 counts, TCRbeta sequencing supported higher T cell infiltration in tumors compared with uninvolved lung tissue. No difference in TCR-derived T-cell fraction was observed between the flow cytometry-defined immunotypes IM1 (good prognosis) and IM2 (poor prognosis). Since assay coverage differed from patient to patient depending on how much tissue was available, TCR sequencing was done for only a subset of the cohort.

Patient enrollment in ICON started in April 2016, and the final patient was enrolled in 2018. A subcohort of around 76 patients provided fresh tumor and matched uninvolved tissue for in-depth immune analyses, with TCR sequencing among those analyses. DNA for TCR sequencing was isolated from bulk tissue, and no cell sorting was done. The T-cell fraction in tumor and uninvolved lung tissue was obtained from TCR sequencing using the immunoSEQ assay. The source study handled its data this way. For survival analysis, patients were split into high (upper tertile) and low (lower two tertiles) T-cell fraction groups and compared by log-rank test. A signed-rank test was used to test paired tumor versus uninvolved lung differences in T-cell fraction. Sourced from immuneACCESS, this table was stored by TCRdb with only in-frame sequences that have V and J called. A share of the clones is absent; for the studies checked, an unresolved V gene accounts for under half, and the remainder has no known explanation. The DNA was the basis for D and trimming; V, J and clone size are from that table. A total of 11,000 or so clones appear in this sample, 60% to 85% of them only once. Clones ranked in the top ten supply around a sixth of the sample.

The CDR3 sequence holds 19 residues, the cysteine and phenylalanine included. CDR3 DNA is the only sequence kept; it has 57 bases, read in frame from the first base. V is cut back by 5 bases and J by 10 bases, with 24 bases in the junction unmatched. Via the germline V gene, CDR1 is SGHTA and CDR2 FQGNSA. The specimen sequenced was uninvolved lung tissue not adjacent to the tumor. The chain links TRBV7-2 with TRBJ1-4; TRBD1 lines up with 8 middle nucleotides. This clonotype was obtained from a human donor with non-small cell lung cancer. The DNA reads TGTGCCAGCAGCATCCTCCCCTCCGGACAGGGTGTTCAATTGGGAAAACTGTTTTTT. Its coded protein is CASSILPSGQGVQLGKLFF.